Each of the 2 T cell receptor beta chains below was sequenced from the same sample in a study of T cells in Graves' hyperthyroidism and ophthalmopathy. TCR beta CDR3 regions were amplified from RNA transcripts. Initially, a first-round RT-PCR of the TCR CDR3 employed the HTBI primer set. Each CDR3 protein is one row after TCRdb ran MiXCR on the multiplex PCR reads. The sample includes roughly 560,000 distinct CDR3 sequences, about 15% seen only once; the top ten take about 4%. Sequencing was carried out using blood. These receptors originate from a woman aged 35 to 49 with Graves' ophthalmopathy.

This clonotype was detected many times. The V call is TRBV28, the J call TRBJ2-5; the D is unclear. CDR3 length: 13 residues. CDR1 is MDHEN, CDR2 SYDVKM, per germline. Trimming left V 3 bases short and J 5 bases short, with 10 bases between. CDR3 sequence: CASSFPEIETQYF. CDR3 nucleotide sequence: TGTGCCAGCAGTTTCCCGGAGATCGAGACCCAGTACTTC.

This clonotype has a count of ten or more. The chain links TRBV7-3 to TRBJ1-2; TRBD1 matches at 9 bases. Germline lookup yields CDR1 SGHTA and CDR2 FQGTGA. The CDR3 runs to 16 residues. Unmatched junction bases numbered 13, after V lost 5 bases and J lost 6 bases. CDR3 region: CASSPTGGQGRDGYTF. In DNA form, the CDR3 reads TGTGCCAGCAGCCCTACCGGAGGACAGGGGAGGGATGGCTACACCTTC.